This TCR beta chain was profiled in a study of OX40 agonist ivuxolimab in advanced cancers. Overall study: There were three patients with partial responses, one having hepatocellular carcinoma and two cutaneous melanoma.

General study points: It was not determined which antigens were specifically recognized by the peripheral T cells that had undergone clonal expansion.

As to this clone: Its antigen is currently unknown.

CDR3 length equals 13 residues. Germline lookup yields CDR1 SNHLY and CDR2 FYNNEI. The V gene lost 5 bases and the J gene lost 6 bases, with 11 bases spanning the gap. Libraries were prepared by immunoSEQ multiplex PCR; TCRdb keeps only in-frame clonotypes and omits some of them. The data contain fewer than 60,000 clones, 65% to 90% of them singletons. Specimen: CD4+ or CD8+ T cells sorted from blood, collected in a trial of the OX40 agonist ivuxolimab. This clonotype originated in an adult with an advanced solid tumor such as melanoma, head and neck, liver or kidney cancer. V is TRBV2 and J is TRBJ1-5; no clear D. The CDR3 spells CASSKQGGQPQHF. In nucleotides, the CDR3 is TGTGCCAGCAGTAAACAAGGCGGTCAGCCCCAGCATTTT.